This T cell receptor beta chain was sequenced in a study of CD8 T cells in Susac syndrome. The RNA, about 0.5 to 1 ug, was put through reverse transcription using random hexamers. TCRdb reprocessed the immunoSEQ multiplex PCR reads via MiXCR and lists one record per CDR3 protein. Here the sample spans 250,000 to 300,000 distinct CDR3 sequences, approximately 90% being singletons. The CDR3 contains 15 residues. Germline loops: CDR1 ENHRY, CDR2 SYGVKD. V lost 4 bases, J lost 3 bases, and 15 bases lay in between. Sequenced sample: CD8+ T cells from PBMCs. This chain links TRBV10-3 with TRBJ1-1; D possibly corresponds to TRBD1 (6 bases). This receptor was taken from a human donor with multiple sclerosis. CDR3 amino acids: CAISGSGGRDTEAFF. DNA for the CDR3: TGTGCCATCAGTGGGAGCGGGGGGCGGGACACTGAAGCTTTCTTT.